These 26 T cell receptor beta chains originate from one sample sequenced in a study of blood T cell repertoires in COVID-19. TCRdb's copy holds only in-frame clones and misses some; the assay was immunoSEQ multiplex PCR. This table holds around 72,000 clones, around 87% found once. The sequenced material came from peripheral blood. The source is a man between 45 and 60 years old with active COVID-19.

V gene TRBV6-5 combines with J gene TRBJ2-7, with 10 bases lining up with TRBD1. This CDR3 region has 14 residues. Germline-derived CDR1 and CDR2 are MNHEY and SVGAGI. J was trimmed by 3 bases and V by 6 bases; bases with no gene match: 5. CDR3 region: CASSRGQGGYEQYF. In nucleotides, the CDR3 is TGTGCCAGCAGCCGCGGACAGGGGGGCTACGAGCAGTACTTC.

The rearrangement joins TRBV6-5 to TRBJ1-6, with D possibly being TRBD1 (6 bases). Looked up from germline, CDR1 is MNHEY and CDR2 is SVGAGI. Trimming left V 1 base short and J 10 bases short, with 11 bases between. The CDR3 contains 14 residues. CDR3 sequence (DNA): TGTGCCAGCAGTTACTGGCAGGGGAGCTCACCCCTCCACTTT. Residues: CASSYWQGSSPLHF.

The chain recombines TRBV6-2 or TRBV6-3 with TRBJ1-1; no clear D. CDR3 size: 13 residues. Per germline, CDR1 MNHEY and CDR2 SVGEGT. V lost 6 bases to trimming and J lost 8 bases, with 16 bases between them. CDR3 coding DNA: TGTGCCAGCAGCCTCCTCCACACCCTGGAAGCTTTCTTT. Translation: CASSLLHTLEAFF.

This clone has only a few counts. The chain links TRBV6-5 to TRBJ2-2, with a weak D call TRBD2 (6 bases). CDR1 and CDR2 from the germline V gene are MNHEY and SVGAGI. V lost 2 bases, J lost 6 bases, and 13 bases lay in between. The length of the CDR3 is 15 residues. Here the CDR3 reads CASSYAGTPPGELFF. CDR3 sequence (DNA): TGTGCCAGCAGTTACGCGGGAACCCCCCCCGGGGAGCTGTTTTTT.

The chain combines TRBV28 with TRBJ2-2, with TRBD1 as a possible D gene (5 bases). The CDR3 loop spans 15 amino acids. Germline V gene sequence: CDR1 MDHEN, CDR2 SYDVKM. Trimming left V 6 bases short and J 1 base short, with 12 bases between. CDR3: CASRPTQGNTGELFF. The CDR3 nucleotides read TGTGCCAGCAGACCAACTCAGGGGAACACCGGGGAGCTGTTTTTT. Together with reference TRBV28 and TRBJ2-2, the CDR3 gives the full variable domain: DVKVTQSSRYLVKRTGEKVFLECVQDMDHENMFWYRQDPGLGLRLIYFSYDVKMKEKGDIPEGYSVSREKKERFSLILESASTNQTSMYLCASRPTQGNTGELFFGEGSRLTVL.

This clone was counted a single time. V is TRBV4-3 and J is TRBJ2-7; 10 bases match TRBD1. CDR1 LGHNA and CDR2 YSLEER come from the germline V gene. Trimming at V came to 4 bases and at J to 4 bases, leaving 7 bases not matched to a gene. This CDR3 is built from 15 residues. The CDR3 region is CASSPGTGERYEQYF. In nucleotides, the CDR3 is TGCGCCAGCAGCCCCGGGACAGGGGAGAGATACGAGCAGTACTTC.

Written as DNA, the CDR3 is TGTGCCAGCAGCCCCCGACTAGCGGACAAAGAGACCCAGTACTTC. Protein sequence: CASSPRLADKETQYF. The V gene is TRBV7-9, the J gene TRBJ2-5, with 9 bases fitting TRBD2. V dropped 5 bases and J dropped 3; count of bases not matched to a gene: 7. The CDR3 length is 15 residues. Looked up from germline, CDR1 is SEHNR and CDR2 is FQNEAQ (reference sequence).

The chain couples TRBV6-1 to TRBJ1-1, with 9 bases that match TRBD1. The CDR3 is 16 amino acids. The V segment lost 4 bases and the J segment 4 bases; nucleotides outside the gene matches: 10. Germline lookup yields CDR1 MNHNS and CDR2 SASEGT. The CDR3 here is CASSGHRGRSGTEAFF. The CDR3 DNA reads as TGTGCCAGCAGTGGACACAGGGGGCGGTCGGGCACTGAAGCTTTCTTT.

The chain recombines TRBV7-2 with TRBJ2-4; D is possibly TRBD1 (6 bases). The ends were cut back, 2 bases at V and 1 base at J, with 12 bases in the middle. The CDR3 length is 16 residues. Germline CDR1 is SGHTA and CDR2 is FQGNSA. Written as DNA, the CDR3 is TGTGCCAGCAGCTTACTCCCCAGGGGCGCCAAAAACATTCAGTACTTC. Its translation: CASSLLPRGAKNIQYF.

The count of this clone is one. This chain joins TRBV25-1 and TRBJ2-5; 14 positions match TRBD2. Germline V gives CDR1 MGHDK, CDR2 SYGVNS. The junction had 11 bases not matched to a gene; V was cut back by 10 bases and J by 4 bases. CDR3 length equals 16 residues. The CDR3 spells CATSTGLAGVGETQYF. CDR3 bases: TGTGCCACCTCAACGGGACTAGCGGGGGTCGGAGAGACCCAGTACTTC.

The chain links TRBV5-1 to TRBJ2-7; tentative D call: TRBD2 (5 bases). This CDR3 contains 14 residues. Germline assignment: CDR1 SGHRS and CDR2 YFSETQ. V lost 4 bases to trimming and J lost 6 bases, with 17 bases between them. CDR3 amino acids: CASSRPDSSTEQYF. CDR3 in DNA: TGCGCCAGCAGCCGCCCGGACTCCTCAACCGAGCAGTACTTC.

There are a few counts of this clone. The V call is TRBV27, the J call TRBJ2-5, with TRBD1 matching 8 bases. Per the germline V gene, CDR1 is MNHEY and CDR2 is SMNVEV (reference sequence). This CDR3 contains 13 residues. The ends lost 6 bases at V and 5 bases at J; junction bases unmatched: 5. As DNA, the CDR3 is TGTGCCAGCAGCCACCGGGACAGGGAGACCCAGTACTTC. Encoded protein: CASSHRDRETQYF.

This chain links TRBV19 with TRBJ2-4, with TRBD1 identical over 7 bases. After removal of 3 bases from V and 0 bases from J, the junction contained 8 bases not matched to a gene. The CDR3 has 17 residues. The germline V gene has CDR1 LNHDA and CDR2 SQIVND (reference sequence). DNA for the CDR3: TGTGCCAGTAGTATTGGGGACAGCCTAATAGCCAAAAACATTCAGTACTTC. It specifies CASSIGDSLIAKNIQYF.

The table lists this clone with a count of one. This sequence joins TRBV10-3 and TRBJ1-6, with 8 bases that match TRBD1. Germline CDR1 ENHRY, CDR2 SYGVKD. The CDR3 covers 15 residues. The J segment lost 6 bases and the V segment lost 3 bases, leaving 4 bases of the junction unmatched. The DNA for the CDR3 is TGTGCCATCAGTGATGGACAGGGAGGTAATTCACCCCTCCACTTT. It encodes CAISDGQGGNSPLHF.

This chain links TRBV5-6 with TRBJ2-2; 7 bases align to TRBD2. Germline values: CDR1 SGHDT, CDR2 YYEEEE. The CDR3 spans 14 residues. J gave up 3 bases and V 7 bases, and 6 bases lay outside the gene matches. DNA of the CDR3: TGTGCCAGCGGGCAGGCGGGGGACACCGGGGAGCTGTTTTTT. This encodes CASGQAGDTGELFF. Variable domain in full (rest from reference TRBV5-6 and TRBJ2-2): DAGVTQSPTHLIKTRGQQVTLRCSPKSGHDTVSWYQQALGQGPQFIFQYYEEEERQRGNFPDRFSGHQFPNYSSELNVNALLLGDSALYLCASGQAGDTGELFFGEGSRLTVL.

The V and J genes are TRBV6-2 or TRBV6-3 and TRBJ1-1; TRBD1 might be the D (5 bases). CDR3 length: 12 amino acids. Deletions cut 2 bases from V and 6 bases from J, with 7 bases between. The V gene's germline CDR1 is MNHEY and CDR2 SVGEGT. CDR3 sequence: CASSYAGAEAFF. DNA of the CDR3: TGTGCCAGCAGTTACGCGGGGGCTGAAGCTTTCTTT.

This chain's CDR3 is CASSRESGSINGELFF. The DNA of the CDR3 is TGTGCCAGCTCACGGGAAAGCGGGAGTATCAACGGGGAGCTGTTTTTT. The chain uses TRBV18 and TRBJ2-2; 8 bases map to TRBD2. V was clipped by 4 bases and J by 7 bases; unmatched bases: 11. This CDR3 contains 16 residues. CDR1 is KGHSH, CDR2 LQKENI, per germline.

The chain employs TRBV7-2 and TRBJ1-4, with D unresolved. V lost 3 bases to trimming and J lost 4 bases, with 9 bases between them. The CDR3 length is 14 residues. Germline CDR1 SGHTA, CDR2 FQGNSA. The CDR3 spells CASSFTPGNEKLFF. CDR3 nucleotides: TGTGCCAGCAGCTTTACGCCGGGTAATGAAAAACTGTTTTTT.

This clone was observed a few times. J is TRBJ1-1 and V is TRBV7-2, with TRBD1 as a possible D gene (5 bases). Looked up from germline, CDR1 is SGHTA and CDR2 is FQGNSA. The CDR3 is made up of 14 amino acids. V shed 5 bases and J shed 4 bases, with 14 bases lying between them. This chain's CDR3 is CASSSTWGVTEAFF. CDR3 bases: TGTGCCAGCAGCAGCACATGGGGGGTCACTGAAGCTTTCTTT.

This clone was counted once. The rearrangement uses TRBV30 and TRBJ2-7, with D perhaps TRBD1 (5 bases). V was clipped by 5 bases and J by 5 bases, with 13 bases between them. The CDR3 totals 12 residues. The germline V gene encodes CDR1 GTSNPN and CDR2 SVGIG (reference sequence). The CDR3: CAWVGQGNEQYF. The CDR3 DNA reads as TGTGCCTGGGTCGGTCAGGGCAACGAGCAGTACTTC.

V gene TRBV7-3 combines with J gene TRBJ2-3, with 7 bases aligning to TRBD2. This CDR3 contains 14 residues. Germline V gene sequence: CDR1 SGHTA, CDR2 FQGTGA. Germline trimming cut 6 bases from V and 6 bases from J; bases unmatched to any gene: 9. The CDR3 region is CASSEQQAGDTQYF. CDR3 bases: TGTGCCAGCAGTGAACAGCAAGCGGGGGATACGCAGTATTTT. Supplemented by reference TRBV7-3 and TRBJ2-3, the full variable domain reads GAGVSQTPSNKVTEKGKYVELRCDPISGHTALYWYRQSLGQGPEFLIYFQGTGAADDSGLPNDRFFAVRPEGSVSTLKIQRTERGDSAVYLCASSEQQAGDTQYFGPGTRLTVL.

The V and J genes are TRBV5-1 and TRBJ2-5; 10 bases agree with TRBD2. V trimming: 0 bases; J trimming: 4 bases; junction bases outside the gene matches: 6. Germline V gene lookup returns CDR1 SGHRS and CDR2 YFSETQ. This CDR3 contains 16 residues. The CDR3 protein is CASSLDLAGAGETQYF. Written as DNA, the CDR3 is TGCGCCAGCAGCTTGGACCTAGCGGGGGCGGGAGAGACCCAGTACTTC.

The chain uses TRBV18 and TRBJ2-3, with D tentatively TRBD2 (5 bases). The germline V gene encodes CDR1 KGHSH and CDR2 LQKENI. The CDR3 is 13 amino acids. Trimming shortened V by 3 bases and J by 2 bases, and 6 bases separated the two germline ends. The CDR3 protein is CASSPRDTDTQYF. The DNA for the CDR3 is TGTGCCAGCTCACCCCGGGACACAGATACGCAGTATTTT.

The chain recombines TRBV19 with TRBJ2-4; 7 bases align to TRBD1. CDR3 length equals 20 residues. Germline V gene lookup returns CDR1 LNHDA and CDR2 SQIVND (reference sequence). V shed 3 bases and J 1 base; nucleotides not matched to a gene: 18. DNA for the CDR3: TGTGCCAGTAGTATCCGCCGGGGCAGGGGGAGTTCTGATGCCAAAAACATTCAGTACTTC. It encodes CASSIRRGRGSSDAKNIQYF.

This chain links TRBV19 with TRBJ2-1, with 10 bases fitting TRBD2. Per the germline V gene, CDR1 is LNHDA and CDR2 is SQIVND (reference sequence). The CDR3 has 16 amino acids. With 0 bases clipped from V and 4 bases from J, the junction kept 3 bases outside the gene matches. The CDR3 reads CASSIDQREGYNEQFF. The CDR3 coding sequence is TGTGCCAGTAGTATAGACCAGCGGGAGGGGTACAATGAGCAGTTCTTC.

This clone showed up just once. The V gene is TRBV10-2, the J gene TRBJ2-3; possible D gene TRBD1, 6 bases. The CDR3 runs to 12 residues. Per germline, CDR1 WSHSY and CDR2 SAAADI. The V and J ends lost 6 bases and 4 bases respectively, with 8 bases between them. The CDR3 region is CASRTGSDTQYF. The CDR3, as DNA: TGCGCCAGCAGGACAGGCTCAGATACGCAGTATTTT.